This T cell receptor beta chain was profiled in a study of cytomegalovirus exposure and HLA in healthy donors (TCRdb year 2017). A note on the overall study: An earlier analysis of some 600 of the donors reported about 280 Gb of sequence data and about 120 million unique TCR beta sequences obtained from roughly 180 million T cells. An early release that covered 500 to 800 HLA-typed donors contained about 300 gigabases of sequencing data and tens of millions of unique TCR sequences. Of the roughly 410 genotyped donors, 80% to 90% were placed in the genetic ancestry cluster associated with self-reported Caucasian donors. The study aimed to test whether cataloging public T cell receptors could reveal signatures of past pathogen exposure. Using immunosequencing, the study profiled T cell repertoires from 640 or so subjects and related those repertoires to cytomegalovirus serostatus. In addition to the first cohort of approximately 670 subjects, a separate validation cohort of 120 different subjects was used. The study combined high-throughput TCR immunosequencing, statistical association of individual TCRs with disease status, and machine learning to predict cytomegalovirus infection status. In a later analysis, previously published TCR beta repertoires from about 640 donors were re-analyzed and high-resolution HLA genotyping was added so that TCR occurrence patterns could be studied. Rather than drawing on any new phenotypic data, the later analysis identified candidate immune exposures from TCR beta sequences and the way those sequences occurred across donors. An earlier analysis of 500 to 650 of the donors applied high-throughput TCR beta sequencing to assess whether each TCR beta V gene segment acted as functional or pseudogenic. Donor age, sex, ethnicity and CMV serostatus were collected together with the repertoire data. A later genetic analysis used genome-wide SNP genotypes for about 60% of the roughly 670 donors, treating that subset as a discovery cohort. All discovery cohort repertoires had been generated using a single sequencing platform. Both class I and class II loci were covered by HLA typing, at four-digit resolution. The number of donors typed differed by locus, with about 629-630 for A, B, C, DRB1 and DQB1, around 520 for DQA1, under 610 for DPA1, and around 430 for DPB1. Four to six DR-DQ haplotypes were handled as single units for association and clustering because linkage in the cohort was strong. Among about 400 genotyped donors of the cohort, an average of roughly 230,000 unique TCR beta nucleotide sequences was sequenced per donor, of which 15% to 20% were non-productive. Broader findings and caveats from the paper: In an earlier analysis of about 600 of the donors, most TCR beta V segments appeared in productive rearrangements about 87% or about 30% of the time, broadly matching IMGT annotations. Three of the identified cytomegalovirus-associated TCR beta chains were confirmed in vitro to be specific for cytomegalovirus antigens. A later analysis reported that several top co-occurrence clusters appeared linked to parvovirus B19, influenza, CMV and Epstein-Barr virus. The authors suggested that the approach could potentially be generalized to other disease states and immunological phenotypes. In a later analysis, TCR association rates were found to vary across HLA loci, with the most associated TCRs seen for DRB1 alleles and the fewest for HLA-C alleles. A later genetic analysis associated a missense DCLRE1C variant with V-gene and J-gene trimming of TCR beta chains, and an independent cohort replicated the association. Correlated functional status among segregating V segments might reflect linkage disequilibrium, but an unknown experimental factor could not be ruled out. When HLA alleles, especially DR and DQ, strongly co-occurred, TCR associations were difficult to assign to individual alleles. The presence/absence analyses assumed that sequencing depth was roughly uniform across donors, and that assumption may not be true. The cohort was sequenced for TCR beta chains only, and without alpha or paired-chain data the features that could be detected were limited. While some public TCRs were present in many individuals, most TCR sequences turned up only very rarely across donors. At a false discovery rate of 0.05, a later analysis linked some 17,000 TCR beta sequences to specific HLA alleles. According to a later analysis, most CMV-associated TCR beta chains appeared to be HLA-restricted, and the HLA associations seemed to be driven largely by CMV exposure. Some IMGT-functional V segments, including TRBV6-2 and TRBV6-3, could not be distinguished by the 87-base-pair reads and were therefore excluded. Immune exposure information for the cohort was limited to CMV serostatus. A cluster of highly shared sequence variants was judged likely to represent a technical artifact of the sequencing pipeline. A later analysis found that HLA-associated TCR beta chains were more clonally expanded and had lower generation probabilities than equally common non-associated chains. According to a later genetic analysis, donors in an Asian-associated ancestry cluster had fewer N-insertions in productive TCRs than the roughly 700-donor mean. A further reported finding was that TCR beta sequences accurately predicted the HLA-A and HLA-B alleles for most subjects in the first cohort. Because HLA typing was unavailable for some donors at each locus, only the typed subset was used in association tests. In the study, around 150 TCR beta chains were listed as associated with cytomegalovirus. The classifier was reported to diagnose cytomegalovirus status with high specificity and sensitivity in both the original cohort and the validation cohort. Because counts were too low, seventeen rarely observed V segments, including chromosome 9 orphons, were excluded from the earlier analysis of about 500 of the donors.

Points on this clone: No cognate antigen has been identified for it. Per-base quality was not reported, and no clone a single base away is much larger than it.

The junction shows trimming of 5 bases on V and 4 bases on J, plus 15 bases between the germline ends. The CDR3 contains 15 residues, cysteine and phenylalanine counted. The kept DNA is CDR3 alone, 45 bases in frame from the first base. CDR1 and CDR2 (SNHLY, FYNNEI) derive from the germline V gene. Receptors were amplified or captured by the immunoSEQ multiplex PCR assay. For the multiplex PCR, a mixture combining 60 forward primers for TCR Vbeta segments and 13 reverse primers for TCR Jbeta segments was used. A multiplex PCR assay on genomic DNA amplified the CDR3 region of rearranged TCR beta genes. The Illumina HiSeq System was used to sequence the amplified TCR beta libraries as 87-base-pair reads. The original methods were these. A later analysis counted some 74 million unique TCR beta chains across the 600 to 850 repertoires, and around 9.9 million of these chains were shared by at least two donors. Raw reads were error-corrected and collapsed into unique sequences with a nearest-neighbor algorithm that merged closely related sequences to remove PCR and sequencing errors. CDR3 sequences were aligned to IMGT reference sequences to assign V, D and J gene segments. Each retained sequence needed at least a six-nucleotide match to both a V gene segment and a J gene segment. Rearrangements were classified as productive when the CDR3 lacked stop codons and remained in frame with V and J, and all other rearrangements were classified as non-productive. CDR3 was defined by IMGT convention, running from the second conserved V-encoded cysteine to the conserved J-encoded phenylalanine. In an earlier analysis of 587 of the donors, sequences lacking an unambiguous match to a single V gene segment were excluded. In an earlier analysis of more than 500 of the donors, a V segment was called functional when productive rearrangements were above 56.7%, and segregating when the standard deviation between donors exceeded 5%. A statistical classification framework was built to diagnose cytomegalovirus status from the catalog of TCR beta chain sequences. V and J gene assignment, in a later analysis, came from comparing TCR nucleotide sequences with IMGT/GENE-DB human TR gene sequences. Using the TCRdist pipeline, a later analysis assigned CDR3 sequences along with most-parsimonious VDJ recombination scenarios. In a later analysis, each TCR beta chain was defined by its CDR3 amino acid sequence together with its V-gene family, and reads without a unique V-gene family were excluded. To address suspected cross-contamination and a sequencing artifact, a later analysis removed a few hundred highly shared, low-generation-probability nucleotide sequences. For each public chain, a later analysis derived a clonal expansion index from normalized ranks of inferred template counts within each repertoire. Generation probabilities in a later analysis came from a VDJ recombination model fitted to out-of-frame rearrangements, and those results were checked against IGoR. Hypergeometric tests were used in a later analysis to score TCR-TCR, TCR-HLA and TCR-CMV co-occurrence, with a repertoire-size bias correction applied to the TCR pairs. In a later analysis, false discovery rates were estimated by permuting HLA or CMV assignments 20 times. A later analysis grouped co-occurring TCRs with DBSCAN, adding TCRdist sequence similarity when clustering within HLA-allele-positive subsets. Repertoires with fewer than 30,000 or more than 120,000 public chains, plus five repertoires with anomalous nucleotide sharing, were excluded from co-occurrence clustering. Entries here come from immuneACCESS through TCRdb and include only in-frame sequences with V and J called. Some clones fail to appear in such tables; in the studies checked, an unresolved V gene covers under half of the shortfall, and the cause of the remainder is unknown. For V, J and clone size, that table is used; D and trimming come from the DNA. This sample comprises over 150,000 clones, 75% to 90% of them detected only once. The ten largest clonotypes hold approximately 2.4% of the sample.

The cohort was made up of approximately 670 healthy bone marrow donors. At the time of sampling, every cohort member was nominally healthy, though immune exposures that went unrecorded were likely present. The donor was CMV seronegative and was included in the group of 352 seronegative cohort members. A peripheral blood sample was collected from each donor, and TCR beta sequencing was performed on peripheral blood mononuclear cells. Genomic DNA was extracted from the blood cell samples with the Qiagen DNeasy Blood Extraction Kit. The rearrangement joined TRBV2 to TRBJ1-5; the D gene assignment is ambiguous. This clonotype originated in a male donor in good health and CMV-seronegative. Sample: PBMCs. The CDR3 protein is CASSMEATTNQPQHF. Here is the DNA: TGTGCCAGCAGTATGGAGGCAACGACTAATCAGCCCCAGCATTTT. Outside the CDR3, residues come from the reference TRBV2 and TRBJ1-5 proteins, so the full variable domain is: EPEVTQTPSHQVTQMGQEVILRCVPISNHLYFYWYRQILGQKVEFLVSFYNNEISEKSEIFDDQFSVERPDGSNFTLKIRSTKLEDSAMYFCASSMEATTNQPQHFGDGTRLSIL.